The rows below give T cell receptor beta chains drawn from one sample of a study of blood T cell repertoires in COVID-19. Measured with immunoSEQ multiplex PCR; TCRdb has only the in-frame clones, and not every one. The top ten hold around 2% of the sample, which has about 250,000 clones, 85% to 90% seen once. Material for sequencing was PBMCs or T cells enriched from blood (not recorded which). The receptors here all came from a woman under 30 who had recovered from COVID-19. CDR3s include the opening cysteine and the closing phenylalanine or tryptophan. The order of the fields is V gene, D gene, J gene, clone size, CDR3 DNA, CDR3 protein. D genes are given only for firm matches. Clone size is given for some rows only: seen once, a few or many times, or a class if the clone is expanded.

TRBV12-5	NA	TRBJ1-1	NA	TGTGCTAGTGGTCGAGGGACTGAAGCTTTCTTT	CASGRGTEAFF
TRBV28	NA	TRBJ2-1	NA	TGTGCCAGCAGTTTAGACGCGGACAATGAGCAGTTCTTC	CASSLDADNEQFF
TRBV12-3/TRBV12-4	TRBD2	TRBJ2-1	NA	TGTGCCAGCAGCACGGGACTATTGAATGAGCAGTTCTTC	CASSTGLLNEQFF
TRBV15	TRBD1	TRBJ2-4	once	TGTGCCACCAGCAGAGACGAAAGACAGGGCGGGTACTTC	CATSRDERQGGYF
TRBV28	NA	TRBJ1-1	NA	TGTGCCAGCAGTTCGACAGGTTGGAACACTGAAGCTTTCTTT	CASSSTGWNTEAFF
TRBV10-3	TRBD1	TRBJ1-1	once	TGTGCCATCAGACAGGGGGGTGAAGCTTTCTTT	CAIRQGGEAFF
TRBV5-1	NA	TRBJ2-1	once	TGCGCCAGCAGCCTGACTGGGGAGGTAGAGCAGTTCTTC	CASSLTGEVEQFF
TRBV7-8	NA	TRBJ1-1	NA	TGTGCCAGCAGCTTAGTGGCCCATGAAGCTTTCTTT	CASSLVAHEAFF
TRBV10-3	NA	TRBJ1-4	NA	TGTGCCACAACCCCCTCGGCGGGGTTTGAAGAAAAACTGTTTTTT	CATTPSAGFEEKLFF
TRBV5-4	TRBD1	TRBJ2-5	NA	TGTGCCAGCAGCTTGGGGGGGACAGGGCCGAGGGAGACCCAGTACTTC	CASSLGGTGPRETQYF
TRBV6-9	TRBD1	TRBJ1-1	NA	TGTGCCAGCAGTTATTCAGTAGGGGCGGGACAGGGGGCTTTCTTT	CASSYSVGAGQGAFF
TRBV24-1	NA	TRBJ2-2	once	TGTGCCACCAGTGACCCGGGACAGAACACCGGGGAGCTGTTTTTT	CATSDPGQNTGELFF
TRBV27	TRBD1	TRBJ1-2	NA	TGTGCCAGCAGTGACCTGGGACAGCCGTTCTATGGCTACACCTTC	CASSDLGQPFYGYTF
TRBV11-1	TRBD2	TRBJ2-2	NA	TGTGCCAGCAGCTCAGCGGGGAATGGTGGGAGCACCGGGGAGCTGTTTTTT	CASSSAGNGGSTGELFF
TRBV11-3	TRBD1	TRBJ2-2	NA	TGTGCCAGCAGCTCCGGGACAGGGGACACCGGGGAGCTGTTTTTT	CASSSGTGDTGELFF
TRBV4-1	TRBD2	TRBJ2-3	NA	TGCGCCAGCAGCCACGATAGCGGGTTCCTCACAGATACGCAGTATTTT	CASSHDSGFLTDTQYF
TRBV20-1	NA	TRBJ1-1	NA	TGCAGTGCTGGGCACGGAACTGAAGCTTTCTTT	CSAGHGTEAFF
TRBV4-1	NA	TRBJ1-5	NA	TGCGCCAGCAGCCAGGCTTTTTATAGCAATCAGCCCCAGCATTTT	CASSQAFYSNQPQHF
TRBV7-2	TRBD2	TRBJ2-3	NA	TGTGCCAGCAGCTTAAGCGGGGGAACTAGCACAGATACGCAGTATTTT	CASSLSGGTSTDTQYF
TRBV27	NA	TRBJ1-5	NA	TGTGCCAGCAGTCGGGACAATAATCAGCCCCAGCATTTT	CASSRDNNQPQHF
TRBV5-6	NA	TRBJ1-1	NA	TGTGCCAGCAGCGAAAGGTACAGGAACACTGAAGCTTTCTTT	CASSERYRNTEAFF
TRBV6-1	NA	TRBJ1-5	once	TGTGCCAGCAGTGAATGGGCTTGGGAGGGTAGCAATCAGCCCCAGCATTTT	CASSEWAWEGSNQPQHF
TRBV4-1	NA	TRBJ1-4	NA	TGCGCCAGCAGCCAAGTTGCGGGTGAAAAACTGTTTTTT	CASSQVAGEKLFF
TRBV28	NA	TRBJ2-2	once	TGTGCCAGCCGTCCGGGGGTGGAGTGGTCCGGGGAGCTGTTTTTT	CASRPGVEWSGELFF
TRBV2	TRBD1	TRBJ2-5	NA	TGTGCCAGCACCGGGACAGGTCAAAAAGAGACCCAGTACTTC	CASTGTGQKETQYF
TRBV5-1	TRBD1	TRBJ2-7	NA	TGCGCCAGCAGCGGGTCCTCAACGGACAGGGGCGGCGAGCAGTACTTC	CASSGSSTDRGGEQYF
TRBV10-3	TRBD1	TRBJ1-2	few	TGTGCCATCGGGGACAGGGAATATAAGAACTATGGCTACACCTTC	CAIGDREYKNYGYTF
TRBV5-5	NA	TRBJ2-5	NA	TGTGCCAGCACCCTGGGATTGACAGGATGGGAGACCCAGTACTTC	CASTLGLTGWETQYF
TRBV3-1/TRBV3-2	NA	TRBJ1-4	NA	TGTGCCAGCAGCGGGCAGGGTTTAGAAAAACTGTTTTTT	CASSGQGLEKLFF